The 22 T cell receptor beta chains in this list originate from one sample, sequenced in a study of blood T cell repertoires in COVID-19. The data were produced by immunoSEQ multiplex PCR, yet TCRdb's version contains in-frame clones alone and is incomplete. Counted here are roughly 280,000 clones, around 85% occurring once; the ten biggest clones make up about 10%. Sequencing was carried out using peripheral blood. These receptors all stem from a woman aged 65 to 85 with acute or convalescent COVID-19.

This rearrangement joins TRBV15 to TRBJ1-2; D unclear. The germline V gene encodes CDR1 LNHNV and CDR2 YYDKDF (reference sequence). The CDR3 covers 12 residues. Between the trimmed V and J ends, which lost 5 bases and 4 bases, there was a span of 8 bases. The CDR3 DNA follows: TGTGCCACCAGCCTAACGTCCTATGGCTACACCTTC. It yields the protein CATSLTSYGYTF. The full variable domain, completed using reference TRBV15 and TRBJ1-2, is DAMVIQNPRYQVTQFGKPVTLSCSQTLNHNVMYWYQQKSSQAPKLLFHYYDKDFNNEADTPDNFQSRRPNTSFCFLDIRSPGLGDTAMYLCATSLTSYGYTFGSGTRLTVV.

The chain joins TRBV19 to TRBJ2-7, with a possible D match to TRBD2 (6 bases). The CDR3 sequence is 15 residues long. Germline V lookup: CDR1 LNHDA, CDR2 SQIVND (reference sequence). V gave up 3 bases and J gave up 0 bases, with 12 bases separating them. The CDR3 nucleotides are TGTGCCAGTAGTATGGGGCAGGGAGGCTCCTACGAGCAGTACTTC. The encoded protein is CASSMGQGGSYEQYF.

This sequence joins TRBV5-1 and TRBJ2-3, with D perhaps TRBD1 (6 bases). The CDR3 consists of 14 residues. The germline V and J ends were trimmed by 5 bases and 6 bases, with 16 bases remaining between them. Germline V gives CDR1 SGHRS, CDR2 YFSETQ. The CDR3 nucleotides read TGCGCCAGCAGTTCTACTGCAGGGGCCGATACGCAGTATTTT. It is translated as CASSSTAGADTQYF.

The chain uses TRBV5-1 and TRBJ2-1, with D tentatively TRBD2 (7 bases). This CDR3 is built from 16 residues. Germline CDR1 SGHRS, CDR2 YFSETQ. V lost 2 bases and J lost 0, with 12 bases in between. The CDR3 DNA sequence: TGCGCCAGCAGCTTCACAGGGAGGGGCTCCTACAATGAGCAGTTCTTC. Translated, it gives CASSFTGRGSYNEQFF.

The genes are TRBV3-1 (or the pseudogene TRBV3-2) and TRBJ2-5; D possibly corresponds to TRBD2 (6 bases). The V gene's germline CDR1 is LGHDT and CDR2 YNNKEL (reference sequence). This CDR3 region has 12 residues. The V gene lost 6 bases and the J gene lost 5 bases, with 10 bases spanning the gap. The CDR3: CASRGGAETQYF. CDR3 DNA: TGTGCCAGCAGGGGGGGTGCGGAGACCCAGTACTTC.

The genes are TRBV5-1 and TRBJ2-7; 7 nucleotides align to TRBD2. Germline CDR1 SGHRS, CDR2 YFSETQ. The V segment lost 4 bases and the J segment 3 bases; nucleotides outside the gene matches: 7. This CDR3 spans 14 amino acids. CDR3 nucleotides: TGCGCCAGCAGCAGGTTCGGGGAGGGCTACGAGCAGTACTTC. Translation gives CASSRFGEGYEQYF.

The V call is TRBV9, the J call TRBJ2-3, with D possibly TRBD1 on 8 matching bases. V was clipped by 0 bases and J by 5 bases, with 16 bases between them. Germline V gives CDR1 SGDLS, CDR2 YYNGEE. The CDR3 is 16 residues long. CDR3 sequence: CASSVDRGGIVDTQYF. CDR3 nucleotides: TGTGCCAGCAGCGTAGACAGGGGGGGAATAGTAGATACGCAGTATTTT.

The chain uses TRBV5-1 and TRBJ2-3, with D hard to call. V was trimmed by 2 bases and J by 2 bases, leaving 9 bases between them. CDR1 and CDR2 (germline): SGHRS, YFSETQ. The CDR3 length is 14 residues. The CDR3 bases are TGCGCCAGCAGCTTCGAGCAGGTCACAGATACGCAGTATTTT. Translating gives CASSFEQVTDTQYF.

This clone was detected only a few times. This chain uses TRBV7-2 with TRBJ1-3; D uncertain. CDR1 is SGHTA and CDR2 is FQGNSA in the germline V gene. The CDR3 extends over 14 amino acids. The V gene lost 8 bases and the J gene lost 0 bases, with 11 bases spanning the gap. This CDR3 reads CASGPFSSGNTIYF. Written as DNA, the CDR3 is TGTGCCAGCGGGCCCTTCAGCTCTGGAAACACCATATATTTT.

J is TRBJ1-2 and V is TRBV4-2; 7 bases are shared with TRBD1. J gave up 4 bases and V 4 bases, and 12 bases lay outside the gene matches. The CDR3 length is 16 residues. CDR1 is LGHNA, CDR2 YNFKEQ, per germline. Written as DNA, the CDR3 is TGTGCCAGCAGCCTACCAGGACAGGTCTCCCCCTATGGCTACACCTTC. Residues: CASSLPGQVSPYGYTF.

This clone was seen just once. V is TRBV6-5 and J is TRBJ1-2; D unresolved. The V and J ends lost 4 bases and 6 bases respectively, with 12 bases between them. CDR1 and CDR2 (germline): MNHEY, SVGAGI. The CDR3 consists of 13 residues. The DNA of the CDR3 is TGTGCCAGCAGTTCTATACGACGGGATGGCTACACCTTC. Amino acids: CASSSIRRDGYTF.

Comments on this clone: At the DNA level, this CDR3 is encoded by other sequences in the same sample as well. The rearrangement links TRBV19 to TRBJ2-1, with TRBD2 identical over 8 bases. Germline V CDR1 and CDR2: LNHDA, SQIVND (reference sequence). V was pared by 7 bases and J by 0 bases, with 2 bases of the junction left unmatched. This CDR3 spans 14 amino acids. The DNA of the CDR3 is TGTGCCAGTAAGGCGGGGGGCTCCTACAATGAGCAGTTCTTC. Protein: CASKAGGSYNEQFF.

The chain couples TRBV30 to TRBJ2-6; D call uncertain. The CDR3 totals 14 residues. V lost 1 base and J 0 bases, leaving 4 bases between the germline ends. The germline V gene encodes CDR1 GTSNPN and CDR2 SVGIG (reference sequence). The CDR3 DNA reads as TGTGCCTGGAGTGAGCTCTCTGGGGCCAACGTCCTGACTTTC. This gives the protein CAWSELSGANVLTF.

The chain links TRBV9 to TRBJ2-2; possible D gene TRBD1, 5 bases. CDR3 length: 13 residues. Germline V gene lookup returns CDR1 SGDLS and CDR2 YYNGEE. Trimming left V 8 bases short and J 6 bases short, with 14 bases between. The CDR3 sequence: CASRQGLAGELFF. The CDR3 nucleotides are TGTGCCAGTCGTCAGGGCCTGGCCGGGGAGCTGTTTTTT.

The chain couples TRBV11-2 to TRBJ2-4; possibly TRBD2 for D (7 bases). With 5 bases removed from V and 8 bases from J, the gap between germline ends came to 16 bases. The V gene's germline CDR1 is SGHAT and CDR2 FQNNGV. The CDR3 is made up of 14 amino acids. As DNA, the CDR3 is TGTGCCAGCAGCCCCCGGGGGGCCAGGGACATTCAGTACTTC. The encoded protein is CASSPRGARDIQYF.

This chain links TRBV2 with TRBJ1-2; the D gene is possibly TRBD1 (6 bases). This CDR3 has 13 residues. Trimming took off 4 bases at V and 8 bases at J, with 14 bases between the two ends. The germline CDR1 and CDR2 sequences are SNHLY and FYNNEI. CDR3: CASSGGGQEGYTF. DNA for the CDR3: TGTGCCAGCAGTGGGGGGGGCCAAGAAGGCTACACCTTC.

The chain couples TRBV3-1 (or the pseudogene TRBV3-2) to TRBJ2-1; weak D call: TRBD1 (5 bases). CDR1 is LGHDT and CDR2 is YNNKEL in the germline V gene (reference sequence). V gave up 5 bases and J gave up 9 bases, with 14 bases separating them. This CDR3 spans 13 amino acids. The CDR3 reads CASSYQGRVEQFF. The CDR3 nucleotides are TGTGCCAGCAGCTATCAGGGTCGGGTTGAGCAGTTCTTC.

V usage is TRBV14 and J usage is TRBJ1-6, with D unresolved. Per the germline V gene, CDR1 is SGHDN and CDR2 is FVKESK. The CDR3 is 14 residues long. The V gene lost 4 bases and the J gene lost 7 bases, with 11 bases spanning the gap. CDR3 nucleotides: TGTGCCAGCAGCCGCGTCCGCGCCAATTCACCCCTCCACTTT. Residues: CASSRVRANSPLHF.

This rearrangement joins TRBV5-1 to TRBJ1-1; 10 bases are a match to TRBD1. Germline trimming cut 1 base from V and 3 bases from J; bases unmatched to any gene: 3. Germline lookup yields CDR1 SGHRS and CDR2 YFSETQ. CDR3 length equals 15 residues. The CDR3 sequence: CASSLLDRGDTEAFF. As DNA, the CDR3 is TGCGCCAGCAGCTTGTTGGACAGGGGGGACACTGAAGCTTTCTTT.

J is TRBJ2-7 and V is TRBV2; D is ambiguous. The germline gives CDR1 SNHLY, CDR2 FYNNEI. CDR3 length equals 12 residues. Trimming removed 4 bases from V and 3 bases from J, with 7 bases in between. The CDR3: CASSGLSYEQYF. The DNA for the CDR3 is TGTGCCAGCAGTGGACTGAGCTACGAGCAGTACTTC.

CDR3 region: CASSLGVEHTEAFF. The CDR3 region has the DNA TGTGCCAGCAGCTTAGGAGTAGAACACACTGAAGCTTTCTTT. The chain uses TRBV7-2 and TRBJ1-1; unclear D gene. CDR1 SGHTA and CDR2 FQGNSA come from the germline V gene. Trimming took 1 base from V and 3 from J, leaving 9 bases between them. CDR3 length: 14 residues.

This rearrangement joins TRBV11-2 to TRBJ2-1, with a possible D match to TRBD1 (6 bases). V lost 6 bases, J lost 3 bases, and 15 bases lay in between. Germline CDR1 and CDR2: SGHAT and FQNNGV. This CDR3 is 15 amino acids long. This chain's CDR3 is CASRNLQGLYNEQFF. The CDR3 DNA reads TGTGCCAGCAGGAACCTTCAGGGGCTCTACAATGAGCAGTTCTTC.